The clone carrying this T cell receptor beta chain was counted only a few times. Its antigen is unidentified. These data originate in a study of T cells in Graves' hyperthyroidism and ophthalmopathy. The CDR3 regions of TCR beta were amplified from RNA transcripts. During a first-round RT-PCR of the TCR CDR3, the HTBI primer set was used. Each CDR3 protein is one row after TCRdb ran MiXCR on the multiplex PCR reads. The repertoire consists of 500,000 to 650,000 distinct CDR3 sequences, with 46% occurring once and the leading ten covering around 44%. Pregnant or lactating patients were excluded, as were those with uncontrolled infection or other autoimmune disease. The diagnostic basis comprised clinical symptoms, serum thyroxine and TRAb, thyroid ultrasound and orbital computed tomography. General study findings and limits: Researchers found most expanded thyroid clonotypes above 0.001 in blood as well.

The CDR3 runs to 14 residues. V lost 5 bases and J 3 bases, leaving 14 bases between the germline ends. CDR1 and CDR2 (germline): MNHNS, SASEGT. The material sequenced was peripheral blood or thyroid tissue (not recorded which). The source of this sequence is an adult woman with Graves' disease, either hyperthyroidism or ophthalmopathy (not recorded which). The V and J genes are TRBV6-1 and TRBJ2-7, with a weak D call TRBD1 (7 bases). CDR3 coding DNA: TGTGCCAGCAGTCCGCACAGGGGAGGCTACGAGCAGTACTTC. Its translation is CASSPHRGGYEQYF.